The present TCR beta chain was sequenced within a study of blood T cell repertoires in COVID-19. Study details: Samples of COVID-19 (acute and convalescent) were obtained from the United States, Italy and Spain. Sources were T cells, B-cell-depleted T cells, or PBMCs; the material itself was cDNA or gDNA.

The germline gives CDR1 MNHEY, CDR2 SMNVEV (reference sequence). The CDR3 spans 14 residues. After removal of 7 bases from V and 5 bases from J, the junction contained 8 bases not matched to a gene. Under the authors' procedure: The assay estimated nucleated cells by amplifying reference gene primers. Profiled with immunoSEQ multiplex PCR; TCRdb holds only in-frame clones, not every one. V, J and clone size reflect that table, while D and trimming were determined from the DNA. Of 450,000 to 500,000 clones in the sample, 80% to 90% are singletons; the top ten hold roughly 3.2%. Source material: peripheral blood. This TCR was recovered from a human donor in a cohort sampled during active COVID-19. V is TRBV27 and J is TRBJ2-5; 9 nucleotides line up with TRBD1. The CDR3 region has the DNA TGTGCCAGCAAATACCGGGACAGGGAGGAGACCCAGTACTTC. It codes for CASKYRDREETQYF.